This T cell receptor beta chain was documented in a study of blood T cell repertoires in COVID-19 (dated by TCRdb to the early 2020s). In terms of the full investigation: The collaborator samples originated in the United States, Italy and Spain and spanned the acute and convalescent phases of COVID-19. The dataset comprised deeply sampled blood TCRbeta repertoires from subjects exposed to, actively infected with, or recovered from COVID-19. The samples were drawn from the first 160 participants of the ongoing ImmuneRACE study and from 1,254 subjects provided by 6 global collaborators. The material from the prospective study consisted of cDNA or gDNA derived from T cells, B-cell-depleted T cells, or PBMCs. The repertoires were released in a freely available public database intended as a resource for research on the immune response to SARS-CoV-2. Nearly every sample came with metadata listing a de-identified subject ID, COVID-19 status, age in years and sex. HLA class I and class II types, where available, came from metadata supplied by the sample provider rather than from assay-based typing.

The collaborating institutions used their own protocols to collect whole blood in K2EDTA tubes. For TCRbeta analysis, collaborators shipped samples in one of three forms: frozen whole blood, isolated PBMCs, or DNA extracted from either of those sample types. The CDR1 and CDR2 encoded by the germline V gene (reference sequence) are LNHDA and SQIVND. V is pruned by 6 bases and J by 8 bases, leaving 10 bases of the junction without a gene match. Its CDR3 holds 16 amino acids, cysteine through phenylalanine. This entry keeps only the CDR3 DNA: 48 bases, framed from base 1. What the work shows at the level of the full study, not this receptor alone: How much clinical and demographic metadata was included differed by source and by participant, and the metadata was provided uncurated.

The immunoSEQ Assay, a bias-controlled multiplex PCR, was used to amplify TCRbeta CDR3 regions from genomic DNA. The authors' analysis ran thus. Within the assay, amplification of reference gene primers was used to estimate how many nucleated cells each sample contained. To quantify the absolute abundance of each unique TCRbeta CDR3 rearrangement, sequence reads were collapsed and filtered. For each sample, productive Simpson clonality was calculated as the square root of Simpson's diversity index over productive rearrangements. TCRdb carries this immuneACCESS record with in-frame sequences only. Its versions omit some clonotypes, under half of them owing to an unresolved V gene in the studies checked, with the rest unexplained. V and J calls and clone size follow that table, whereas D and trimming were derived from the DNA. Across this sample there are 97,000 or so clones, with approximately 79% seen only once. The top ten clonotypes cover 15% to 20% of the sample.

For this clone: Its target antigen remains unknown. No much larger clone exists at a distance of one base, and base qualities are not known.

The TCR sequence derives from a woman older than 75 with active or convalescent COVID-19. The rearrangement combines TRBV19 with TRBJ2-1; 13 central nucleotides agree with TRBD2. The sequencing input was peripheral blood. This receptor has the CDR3 CASSSGTSGKVYEQFF. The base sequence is TGTGCCAGTAGCTCCGGGACTAGCGGGAAGGTCTATGAGCAGTTCTTC.